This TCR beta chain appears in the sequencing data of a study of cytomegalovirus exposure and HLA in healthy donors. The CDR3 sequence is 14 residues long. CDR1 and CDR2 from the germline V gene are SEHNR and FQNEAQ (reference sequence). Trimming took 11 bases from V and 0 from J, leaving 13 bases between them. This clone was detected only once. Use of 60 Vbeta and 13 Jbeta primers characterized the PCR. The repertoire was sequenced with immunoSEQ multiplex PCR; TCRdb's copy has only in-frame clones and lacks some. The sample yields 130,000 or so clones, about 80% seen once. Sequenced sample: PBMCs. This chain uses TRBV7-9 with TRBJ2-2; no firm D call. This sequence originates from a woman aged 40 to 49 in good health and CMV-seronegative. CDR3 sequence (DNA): TGTGCCGCCAACCGAGACACGAACACCGGGGAGCTGTTTTTT. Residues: CAANRDTNTGELFF.